This TCR beta chain was sequenced for a study of beta chain features in type 1 diabetes. Study findings and constraints: For TCRB rearrangement, an influence of HLA type remained unresolved here. In type 1 diabetes patients, VDJ junctions had fewer insertions; deletions at these junctions were more frequent. Within the patient group, naive, central memory and Treg TCRB repertoires appeared more similar to each other than within healthy donors. Among patients with Type 1 diabetes, TCRB CDR3s were moderately but significantly shorter in every one of the four CD4+ subsets.

Expressed TCRB transcripts got sequenced, as all isolated RNA was reverse transcribed. The average output of naive, central memory and regulatory T cell samples was around 3.5 million reads. This table comes from immunoSEQ multiplex PCR, and its TCRdb copy is limited to in-frame clones, with some not included. The sample shows approximately 43,000 clones, approximately 61% of them seen only once. Germline CDR1 is MNHEY and CDR2 is SMNVEV (reference sequence). The CDR3 is 16 residues long. V was clipped by 4 bases and J by 3 bases, with 16 bases between them. On this clone: The antigen remains unidentified.

The sequencing sample was made of Tregs from blood. The TCR sequence derives from a young man with type 1 diabetes. Some clones in this sample may be carry-over from other donors' samples. The gene calls are TRBV27 and TRBJ2-1, with D maybe TRBD2 (6 bases). The CDR3 region is CASSSSLGGVYNEQFF. CDR3 bases: TGTGCCAGCAGTTCCTCCCTGGGCGGGGTCTACAATGAGCAGTTCTTC.